This T cell receptor (beta chain) was identified in a study of blood T cell repertoires in COVID-19. Study summary: Samples taken during acute and convalescent COVID-19 were collected in the United States, Italy and Spain. T cells, B-cell-depleted T cells, or PBMCs provided the cDNA or gDNA that served as material.

In the original analysis: Amplification of reference gene primers provided the estimated nucleated cell counts. The repertoire was sequenced with immunoSEQ multiplex PCR; TCRdb's copy has only in-frame clones and lacks some. V and J calls and clone size follow that table, whereas D and trimming were derived from the DNA. Among around 110,000 clones listed, about 82% were seen once. Seattle patients were enrolled while actively infected and followed longitudinally. Germline V CDR1 and CDR2: LGHDT, YNNKEL (reference sequence). The V and J ends lost 1 base and 5 bases, in that order; junction bases with no gene match: 13. The CDR3 is made up of 18 amino acids.

This TCR was sampled from a man older than 75 with COVID-19, enrolled during active disease. This chain connects TRBV3-1 (or the pseudogene TRBV3-2) to TRBJ2-3; 9 bases map to TRBD1. The sequencing input was peripheral blood. For the CDR3, the DNA is TGTGCCAGCAGCCAAGCCCCGCCCCTAGGGACAGGGAGAGATACGCAGTATTTT. Translating it yields CASSQAPPLGTGRDTQYF.